The rows below give T cell receptor beta chains drawn from one sample of a study of persistence of HIV-infected CD4 T cells. TCRdb's copy holds only in-frame clones and misses some; the assay was immunoSEQ multiplex PCR. The sample includes fewer than 40,000 clones, about 81% of them seen just once. Which antigens these TCRs recognize remains unknown. The source was CD4+ T cells sorted from PBMCs after approximately 20-hour stimulation, collected from a patient who received antiretroviral therapy. Source of these receptors: an adult woman with HIV who was CMV-seropositive. Each CDR3 is given with its conserved first and last residue. A D gene is named only where the DNA matches it firmly. Clone sizes are given selectively: once, few, many, or a class where the clone is expanded.

>TRBV5-1|TRBJ2-1|.|.
TGCGCCAGCAGCGCCGTTCCTGGGGTATACAATGAACAGTTCTTC
CASSAVPGVYNEQFF
>TRBV2|TRBJ1-5|TRBD1|.
TGTGCCAGCAGCCAGGGACAGCTTAACAATCAGCCCCAGCATTTT
CASSQGQLNNQPQHF
>TRBV18|TRBJ1-1|.|once
TGTGCCAGCTCACCACGGGTGAACACTGAAGCTTTCTTT
CASSPRVNTEAFF
>TRBV30|TRBJ2-3|TRBD2|few
TGTGCCTGGAGTATTTCCGGGGGGACCACAGATACGCAGTATTTT
CAWSISGGTTDTQYF
>TRBV10-1|TRBJ2-5|TRBD1|.
TGCGCCAGCAGTGAGGACAGGGGCGCGTCGGAGACCCAGTACTTC
CASSEDRGASETQYF
>TRBV30|TRBJ2-7|TRBD2|.
TGTGCCTGGAGTGCAGGCCTAGCGGCGAGCTACGAGCAGTACTTC
CAWSAGLAASYEQYF
>TRBV1|TRBJ1-1|.|.
TGCACCAGCAGCCAACCACCCGGGACTGAAGCTTTCTTT
CTSSQPPGTEAFF
>TRBV20-1|TRBJ2-5|.|.
TGCAGTGCTAGAGAAGAGACCCAGTACTTC
CSAREETQYF
>TRBV5-1|TRBJ2-7|.|.
TGCGCCAGCAGCTTGGTGTCGGACTACGAGCAGTACTTC
CASSLVSDYEQYF
>TRBV12-3/TRBV12-4|TRBJ2-7|.|.
TGTGCCAGCAGTATAACAGGGACCAACGAGCAGTACTTC
CASSITGTNEQYF
>TRBV28|TRBJ1-1|.|.
TGTGCCAGCACGATGAACACTGAAGCTTTCTTT
CASTMNTEAFF
>TRBV7-9|TRBJ2-2|.|.
TGTGCCAGCAGCTTCTTAGAAGCCGGGGAGCTGTTTTTT
CASSFLEAGELFF
>TRBV18|TRBJ2-1|.|.
TGTGCCAGCTCATCCGACAACGGAAATGAGCAGTTCTTC
CASSSDNGNEQFF
>TRBV6-5|TRBJ2-7|.|.
TGTGCCAGCAAGAGGTCCTACGAGCAGTACTTC
CASKRSYEQYF
>TRBV25-1|TRBJ1-6|.|.
TGTGCCAGCGCCGAGGGGGGACGATGGGATTCACCCCTCCACTTT
CASAEGGRWDSPLHF
>TRBV10-2|TRBJ1-5|.|.
TGCGCCAGCAGTGAGTCAATAAGAAGGCCAGGGGAGCCCCAGCATTTT
CASSESIRRPGEPQHF
>TRBV6-4|TRBJ1-6|.|.
TGTGCCAGCAGGAGGGACTATAATTCACCCCTCCACTTT
CASRRDYNSPLHF
>TRBV9|TRBJ1-5|.|.
TGTGCCAGCAGCCACGGGGAAGGTCAGCCCCAGCATTTT
CASSHGEGQPQHF
>TRBV24-1|TRBJ2-2|TRBD1|.
TGTGCCACCAGTGATTTGCTTCAGACAGGGTCGCGCACCGGGGAGCTGTTTTTT
CATSDLLQTGSRTGELFF
>TRBV7-2|TRBJ2-3|.|.
TGTGCCAGCAGCTTAGGGGGACTTGATACGCAGTATTTT
CASSLGGLDTQYF
>TRBV19|TRBJ2-1|TRBD2|.
TGTGCCAGTAGTAGAACCGGGACTAGCGGGAGGGCCGGGAATGAGCAGTTCTTC
CASSRTGTSGRAGNEQFF
>TRBV5-5|TRBJ1-1|TRBD1|.
TGTGCCAGCAGCCCCGGGACAGGGCGGGGAGCTTTCTTT
CASSPGTGRGAFF
>TRBV5-1|TRBJ2-2|.|.
TGCGCCAGCAGCTTGCCCGGACTAAAAACCGGGGAGCTGTTTTTT
CASSLPGLKTGELFF
>TRBV29-1|TRBJ2-5|TRBD2|.
TGCAGCGTCCTAGGGGCGGGAGGAGGCCAAGAGACCCAGTACTTC
CSVLGAGGGQETQYF
>TRBV9|TRBJ2-3|TRBD2|.
TGTGCCAGCAGCCCCAGAGGCGGCGGGGGGGGATCAGATACGCAGTATTTT
CASSPRGGGGGSDTQYF
>TRBV4-1|TRBJ1-6|.|few
TGCGCCAGCAGCCAAGGAGGCTCCTATAATTCACCCCTCCACTTT
CASSQGGSYNSPLHF
>TRBV9|TRBJ2-1|.|.
TGTGCCAGCAGCGCCGGGTCCTACAATGAGCAGTTCTTC
CASSAGSYNEQFF
>TRBV6-2/TRBV6-3|TRBJ1-1|.|once
TGTGCCAGCAGTAACTACGGGGGCACTGAAGCTTTCTTT
CASSNYGGTEAFF
>TRBV6-5|TRBJ1-2|TRBD1|.
TGTGCCAGCACTAGAGGACAGGGGGCGGAAGGCTACACCTTC
CASTRGQGAEGYTF
>TRBV29-1|TRBJ2-7|TRBD1|few
TGCAGCGTTGAGTTTGGGACAGGGCTGGACGAGCAGTACTTC
CSVEFGTGLDEQYF
>TRBV24-1|TRBJ1-1|.|.
TGTGCCACCAGTGAGGGGAACACTGAAGCTTTCTTT
CATSEGNTEAFF
>TRBV18|TRBJ2-2|.|.
TGTGCCAGCTCACCAAAGGCCGTGGGGGAGCTGTTTTTT
CASSPKAVGELFF
>TRBV11-2|TRBJ1-1|.|few
TGTGCCAGCAGCCCAGAGGGGGTGGGCACTGAAGCTTTCTTT
CASSPEGVGTEAFF
>TRBV4-2|TRBJ2-3|TRBD2|.
TGTGCCAGCAGCCAAGATCCGAACGGGGGGGGCGGAGATACGCAGTATTTT
CASSQDPNGGGGDTQYF
>TRBV11-2|TRBJ2-1|TRBD2|once
TGTGCCAGCAGCTTAGATACTAGCGGGAGAGTTCTGTTCTTC
CASSLDTSGRVLFF
>TRBV5-6|TRBJ2-1|.|.
TGTGCCAGCAGCCTCGTTGGGATCGATGAGCAGTTCTTC
CASSLVGIDEQFF
>TRBV3-1/TRBV3-2|TRBJ2-4|.|.
TGTGCCAGCAGCCGGGGGGAGGTCATAGCCAAAAACATTCAGTACTTC
CASSRGEVIAKNIQYF
>TRBV28|TRBJ1-3|TRBD1|.
TGTGCCAGCAGTACCGGGACAGGGCTTTCTGGAAACACCATATATTTT
CASSTGTGLSGNTIYF
>TRBV4-3|TRBJ2-7|.|.
TGCGCCAGCAGCTCCGCTGGGTTTCGGGAGCAGTACTTC
CASSSAGFREQYF
>TRBV7-2|TRBJ1-3|.|few
TGTGCCAGCAGCTTAAGGGGTATTTCGGACACCATATATTTT
CASSLRGISDTIYF
>TRBV5-4|TRBJ1-2|.|medium-sized
TGTGCCAGCAGCTTGGACAGGGAAACGAGTGGCTACACCTTC
CASSLDRETSGYTF